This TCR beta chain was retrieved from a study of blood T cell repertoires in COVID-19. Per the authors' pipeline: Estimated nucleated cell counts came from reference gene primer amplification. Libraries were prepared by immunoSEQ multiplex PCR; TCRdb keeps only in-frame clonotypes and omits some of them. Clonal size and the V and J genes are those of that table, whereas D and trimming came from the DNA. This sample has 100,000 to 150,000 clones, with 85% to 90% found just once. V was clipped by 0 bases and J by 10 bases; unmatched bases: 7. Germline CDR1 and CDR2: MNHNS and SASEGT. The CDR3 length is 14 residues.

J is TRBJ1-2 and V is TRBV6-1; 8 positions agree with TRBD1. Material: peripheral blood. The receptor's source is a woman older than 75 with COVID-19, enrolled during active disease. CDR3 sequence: CASSEALAGGVYTF. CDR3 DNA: TGTGCCAGCAGTGAAGCGCTAGCAGGGGGCGTCTACACCTTC.